The 18 T cell receptor beta chains presented below share a single source sample, sequenced in a study of T cell clonotyping in hematopoietic cell transplantation. The time point denotes: recipient sample about 28 days before transplant, after cytoreduction. TCRdb keeps only in-frame clones here, not all; method: immunoSEQ multiplex PCR. The top ten clones hold approximately 5.4% of a sample with roughly 48,000 clones, about four fifths of them seen once. The sample here was peripheral blood mononuclear cells, taken before stem cell transplant. All receptors come from a man aged 55 to 70 with myelodysplastic syndrome. Some clones in this sample may be carry-over from other donors' samples.

The chain links TRBV2 to TRBJ1-1; no definite D call. The CDR3 is 14 residues long. Looked up from germline, CDR1 is SNHLY and CDR2 is FYNNEI. The germline V and J ends were trimmed by 3 bases and 1 base, with 9 bases remaining between them. The CDR3 nucleotides read TGTGCCAGCAGTGAGTTCGGTCAGAACACTGAAGCTTTCTTT. The encoded protein is CASSEFGQNTEAFF.

The J gene is TRBJ2-2, the V gene TRBV2, with unresolved D. Looked up from germline, CDR1 is SNHLY and CDR2 is FYNNEI. V lost 7 bases, J lost 2 bases, and 11 bases lay in between. CDR3 length equals 14 residues. As DNA, the CDR3 is TGTGCCAGCACAGCTAACGGAAACACCGGGGAGCTGTTTTTT. Its translation is CASTANGNTGELFF.

The chain links TRBV5-4 to TRBJ2-7, with 10 bases matching TRBD2. Looked up from germline, CDR1 is SGHNT and CDR2 is YYREEE (reference sequence). This CDR3 spans 14 amino acids. Losses at the gene ends were 4 bases for V and 5 bases for J; bases not matched to a gene: 6. Here the CDR3 reads CASSHASGSDEQYF. The DNA of the CDR3 is TGTGCCAGCAGCCACGCTAGCGGGAGCGACGAGCAGTACTTC.

The chain has TRBV19 and TRBJ1-4; D unresolved. Germline lookup yields CDR1 LNHDA and CDR2 SQIVND (reference sequence). The V end lost 5 bases, the J end lost 0 bases, and 7 bases lay between the germline ends. The CDR3 is 14 residues long. CDR3 DNA sequence: TGTGCCAGTAGTGTCAGTACAACTAATGAAAAACTGTTTTTT. The encoded protein is CASSVSTTNEKLFF.

V and J are TRBV10-3 and TRBJ1-1; 7 bases fit TRBD1. V trimming: 11 bases; J trimming: 6 bases; junction bases outside the gene matches: 6. This CDR3 spans 11 amino acids. Per germline, CDR1 ENHRY and CDR2 SYGVKD. The CDR3 protein is CASQGSAEAFF. The CDR3 DNA is TGTGCCTCACAGGGGAGTGCTGAAGCTTTCTTT.

The CDR3 region is CASSSPAGRAFF. CDR3 bases: TGTGCCAGCAGCTCGCCTGCCGGGCGGGCTTTCTTT. This sequence joins TRBV11-2 and TRBJ1-1; D uncertain. Trimming took off 4 bases at V and 11 bases at J, with 14 bases between the two ends. This CDR3 has 12 residues. The V gene's germline CDR1 is SGHAT and CDR2 FQNNGV.

The rearrangement joins TRBV7-9 to TRBJ1-2; unclear D gene. The CDR3 runs 15 residues. Germline V gene sequence: CDR1 SEHNR, CDR2 FQNEAQ (reference sequence). V was trimmed by 4 bases and J by 0 bases, leaving 12 bases between them. CDR3 DNA: TGTGCCAGCAGCTCTGCAGCCTTAGCTAACTATGGCTACACCTTC. Its protein is CASSSAALANYGYTF.

The rearrangement uses TRBV5-4 and TRBJ1-2; TRBD1 aligns across 7 bases. CDR3 length: 14 amino acids. CDR1 and CDR2 from the germline V gene are SGHNT and YYREEE (reference sequence). The V segment lost 1 base and the J segment 4 bases; nucleotides outside the gene matches: 4. CDR3 sequence reads: CASSLSTGRYGYTF. The CDR3 DNA sequence: TGTGCCAGCAGCTTGTCGACAGGGCGCTATGGCTACACCTTC.

The gene calls are TRBV27 and TRBJ1-2; D is possibly TRBD1 (6 bases). CDR1 and CDR2 (germline): MNHEY, SMNVEV (reference sequence). Trimming removed 3 bases from V and 4 bases from J, with 12 bases in between. CDR3 length equals 14 residues. The CDR3 nucleotides are TGTGCCAGCAGTTTCGGGGGCTCTAGCTATGGCTACACCTTC. Amino acid sequence: CASSFGGSSYGYTF.

The chain couples TRBV7-2 to TRBJ2-7; 7 nucleotides match TRBD1. The trim removed 6 bases at V and 0 bases at J, leaving 11 bases unmatched. Looked up from germline, CDR1 is SGHTA and CDR2 is FQGNSA. The CDR3 consists of 16 residues. The CDR3: CASSPYRDRVSYEQYF. The DNA of the CDR3 is TGTGCCAGCAGTCCCTACCGGGACAGAGTCTCCTACGAGCAGTACTTC.

The CDR3 nucleotides read TGTGCCAGCAGCCAACTGGGCCAGGCCGAAAAAGGCTACACCTTC. Its translation is CASSQLGQAEKGYTF. The chain combines TRBV14 with TRBJ1-2; no firm D call. The CDR3 runs to 15 residues. Trimming pared 2 bases from V and 8 bases from J, leaving 18 bases between. Germline values: CDR1 SGHDN, CDR2 FVKESK.

The J gene is TRBJ2-6, the V gene TRBV19; D ambiguous. Trimming removed 10 bases at V and 0 bases at J, with 13 bases between. Germline V gives CDR1 LNHDA, CDR2 SQIVND (reference sequence). This CDR3 has 15 amino acids. For the CDR3, the DNA is TGTGCCACCACGGAATATGGCTCTGGGGCCAACGTCCTGACTTTC. Amino acid sequence: CATTEYGSGANVLTF. Looking up the rest from reference TRBV19 and TRBJ2-6 gives the full variable domain: DGGITQSPKYLFRKEGQNVTLSCEQNLNHDAMYWYRQDPGQGLRLIYYSQIVNDFQKGDIAEGYSVSREKKESFPLTVTSAQKNPTAFYLCATTEYGSGANVLTFGAGSRLTVL.

The chain recombines TRBV7-9 with TRBJ2-7, with D perhaps TRBD1 or TRBD2 (7 bases each). The germline V gene has CDR1 SEHNR and CDR2 FQNEAQ (reference sequence). Trimming took 11 bases from V and 4 from J, leaving 15 bases between them. The CDR3 is 12 residues long. This CDR3 is CALQGGRYEQYF. CDR3 sequence (DNA): TGTGCCTTGCAGGGGGGGAGATACGAGCAGTACTTC.

This chain connects TRBV27 to TRBJ1-1; the D gene is possibly TRBD1 (6 bases). Germline V lookup: CDR1 MNHEY, CDR2 SMNVEV (reference sequence). The CDR3 consists of 16 residues. V was cut by 0 bases and J by 8 bases, with 19 bases left in between. The CDR3 DNA sequence: TGTGCCAGCAGTTTATCCAGACAGGCGACACCCGGGGAAGCTTTCTTT. It codes for CASSLSRQATPGEAFF.

The V and J genes are TRBV28 and TRBJ2-6, with D possibly being TRBD1 or TRBD2 (6 bases each). Between the trimmed V and J ends, which lost 4 bases and 3 bases, there was a span of 10 bases. The germline V gene encodes CDR1 MDHEN and CDR2 SYDVKM. The length of the CDR3 is 15 residues. The CDR3 spells CASSSGGFGANVLTF. As DNA, the CDR3 is TGTGCCAGCAGTTCCGGGGGCTTTGGGGCCAACGTCCTGACTTTC.

This clone was found once. The V gene is TRBV6-6, the J gene TRBJ1-6, with a possible D match to TRBD1 (6 bases). The CDR3 loop spans 14 amino acids. V was trimmed by 6 bases and J by 7 bases, leaving 13 bases between them. Germline V CDR1 and CDR2: MNHNY, SVGAGI (reference sequence). CDR3 bases: TGTGCCAGCAGCAACGGACAGCAGAATTCACCCCTCCACTTT. Its protein is CASSNGQQNSPLHF.

The chain is built from TRBV4-3 and TRBJ1-1; D is possibly TRBD1 (5 bases). Per germline, CDR1 LGHNA and CDR2 YSLEER. The germline V and J ends were trimmed by 0 bases and 4 bases, with 12 bases remaining between them. The CDR3 covers 15 residues. CDR3 DNA: TGCGCCAGCAGCCAAGATTGGGGCTTGGGCACTGAAGCTTTCTTT. Encoded protein: CASSQDWGLGTEAFF.

V usage is TRBV6-5 and J usage is TRBJ1-2; D is undetermined. V lost 2 bases and J 0 bases, leaving 4 bases between the germline ends. The CDR3 totals 13 residues. From germline, CDR1 is MNHEY and CDR2 SVGAGI. The CDR3 coding sequence is TGTGCCAGCAGTTACGATGCTAACTATGGCTACACCTTC. Its translation: CASSYDANYGYTF.